This T cell receptor (beta chain) came from a study of STAT5B mutations in CD4+ large granular lymphocyte leukemia. Germline V gives CDR1 SGHNT, CDR2 YYREEE (reference sequence). V gave up 4 bases and J gave up 4 bases, with 15 bases separating them. The CDR3 spans 15 residues. TCRdb's table, derived via immunoSEQ multiplex PCR, lists solely in-frame clones and lacks some. In the table there are some 30,000 clones, around 74% of which are singletons. This clonotype originated in a human donor in good health. Sequenced: CD4+ T cells from blood buffy coats. V usage is TRBV5-4 and J usage is TRBJ1-3; D uncertain. DNA for the CDR3: TGTGCCAGCAGCCTCATGTCTCGAGCCGGAAACACCATATATTTT. It is translated as CASSLMSRAGNTIYF.